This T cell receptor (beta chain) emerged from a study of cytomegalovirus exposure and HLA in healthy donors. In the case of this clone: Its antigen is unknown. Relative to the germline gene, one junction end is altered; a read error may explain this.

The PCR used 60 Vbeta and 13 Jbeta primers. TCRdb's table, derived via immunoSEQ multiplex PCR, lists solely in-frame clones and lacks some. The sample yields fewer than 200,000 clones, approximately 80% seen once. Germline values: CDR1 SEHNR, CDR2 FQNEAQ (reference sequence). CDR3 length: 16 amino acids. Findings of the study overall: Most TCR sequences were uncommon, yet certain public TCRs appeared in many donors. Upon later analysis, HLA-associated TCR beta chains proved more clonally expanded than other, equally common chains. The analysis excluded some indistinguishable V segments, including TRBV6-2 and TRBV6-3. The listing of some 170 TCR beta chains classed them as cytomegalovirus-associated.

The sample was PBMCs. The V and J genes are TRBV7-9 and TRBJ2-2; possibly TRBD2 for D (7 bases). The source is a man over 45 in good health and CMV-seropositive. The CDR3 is CSSSPPRRGGTGELFF. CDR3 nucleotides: TGTTCCAGCAGCCCACCCAGGAGGGGGGGGACCGGGGAGCTGTTTTTT.